Each of the 16 T cell receptor beta chains below was sequenced from the same sample in a study of Graves' ophthalmopathy and Graves' hyperthyroidism. The authors amplified TCR beta CDR3 regions from RNA transcripts. HTBI primers were used in a first-round RT-PCR, which preceded a second-round multiplex PCR. Each CDR3 protein is one row after TCRdb ran MiXCR on the multiplex PCR reads. The repertoire holds hundreds of thousands of distinct CDR3 sequences, about 21% seen once, with 2.5% to 3% in the top ten. Sample: peripheral blood. The source of these receptors is a woman younger than 30 with stable Graves' hyperthyroidism.

The rearrangement links TRBV6-1 to TRBJ1-5; D gene unclear. Trimming took off 2 bases at V and 9 bases at J, with 8 bases between the two ends. The CDR3 has 12 amino acids. The V gene's germline CDR1 is MNHNS and CDR2 SASEGT. CDR3: CASSETEWPQHF. The DNA for the CDR3 is TGTGCCAGCAGTGAAACGGAGTGGCCCCAGCATTTT.

The table lists this clonotype with a few counts. J is TRBJ2-1 and V is TRBV20-1; D call uncertain. Per germline, CDR1 DFQATT and CDR2 SNEGSKA (reference sequence). V lost 2 bases to trimming and J lost 8 bases, with 4 bases between them. This CDR3 spans 10 amino acids. This CDR3 is CSARFDEQFF. The CDR3 nucleotides are TGCAGTGCTAGATTCGATGAGCAGTTCTTC.

In its sample, this clonotype was seen many times. One end of the junction does not line up with germline, which may come from a read error. The V and J genes are TRBV12-3 or TRBV12-4 and TRBJ2-4; 12 bases map to TRBD2. The CDR3 runs 14 residues. The CDR3 is CASTPGLAGNIKYF. Here the CDR3 DNA reads TGTGCCAGCACTCCGGGACTAGCGGGTAACATTAAGTACTTC.

Ten or more counts support this clonotype. The chain links TRBV28 to TRBJ1-1; 10 nucleotides line up with TRBD1. V gave up 5 bases and J gave up 12 bases; unmatched junction bases: 9. Germline V CDR1 and CDR2: MDHEN, SYDVKM. The CDR3 is 13 amino acids. The chain's CDR3 is CASSTQRQGASFF. The CDR3 region has the DNA TGTGCCAGCAGTACCCAAAGACAGGGGGCTTCTTTCTTT.

This clonotype came up many times. The V call is TRBV2, the J call TRBJ1-6; no clear D gene. The CDR3 has 15 amino acids. Between the trimmed V and J ends, which lost 1 base and 6 bases, there was a span of 10 bases. The germline gives CDR1 SNHLY, CDR2 FYNNEI. The CDR3 is CASSEGEVGNSPLHF. The CDR3 DNA reads as TGTGCCAGCAGTGAAGGTGAAGTGGGTAATTCACCCCTCCACTTT.

This clonotype has at least ten counts. The rearrangement links TRBV30 to TRBJ2-2; D is possibly TRBD2 (7 bases). The CDR3 is 15 amino acids. Germline lookup yields CDR1 GTSNPN and CDR2 SVGIG (reference sequence). V was trimmed by 0 bases and J by 0 bases, leaving 8 bases between them. The CDR3 spells CAWSVGGANTGELFF. The CDR3 DNA reads TGTGCCTGGAGTGTAGGGGGGGCGAACACCGGGGAGCTGTTTTTT.

This clonotype was seen ten or more times. The rearrangement joins TRBV12-3 or TRBV12-4 to TRBJ1-2; TRBD1 matches at 7 bases. J gave up 4 bases and V 5 bases, and 7 bases lay outside the gene matches. CDR3 length: 14 amino acids. Here the CDR3 DNA reads TGTGCCAGCAGTCCGCCCGGGACAGTCTATGGCTACACCTTC. Translated: CASSPPGTVYGYTF.

In its sample, this clonotype was seen many times. The chain carries TRBV13 and TRBJ2-4; no firm D call. The V end was cut by 2 bases, the J end by 5 bases, with 16 bases between. CDR3 length: 16 amino acids. The germline CDR1 and CDR2 sequences are PRHDT and FYEKMQ (reference sequence). The CDR3: CASSLSSWSRQNIQYF. DNA for the CDR3: TGTGCCAGCAGCTTAAGCAGTTGGAGTCGGCAAAACATTCAGTACTTC.

In its sample, this clonotype was seen many times. The chain uses TRBV30 and TRBJ1-5, with TRBD1 identical over 11 bases. In germline, CDR1 is GTSNPN, CDR2 SVGIG (reference sequence). J was trimmed by 4 bases and V by 8 bases; bases with no gene match: 4. This CDR3 spans 13 amino acids. In DNA form, the CDR3 reads TGTGCCCTCGGGACAGGGGGAAATCAGCCCCAGCATTTT. Protein: CALGTGGNQPQHF.

In this sample, this clonotype turned up many times. This chain uses TRBV30 with TRBJ2-5; either TRBD1 or TRBD2 may supply D (5 bases each). Germline V gene lookup returns CDR1 GTSNPN and CDR2 SVGIG (reference sequence). This CDR3 has 15 amino acids. V lost 2 bases and J 2 bases, leaving 15 bases between the germline ends. The CDR3 coding sequence is TGTGCCTGGAGTCCTGGGGGTAGCGAGCAAGAGACCCAGTACTTC. Its protein is CAWSPGGSEQETQYF.

This clonotype was counted only a few times. The rearrangement joins TRBV18 to TRBJ2-7; 9 bases line up with TRBD2. From germline, CDR1 is KGHSH and CDR2 LQKENI. The CDR3 is 12 amino acids. V shed 4 bases and J 9 bases; nucleotides not matched to a gene: 4. The CDR3 here is CASSLREGRQYF. The CDR3 DNA reads TGTGCCAGCTCACTGCGGGAGGGCCGGCAGTACTTC.

This clonotype was observed a handful of times. V gene TRBV30 combines with J gene TRBJ1-2; 8 bases are a match to TRBD1. V was pared by 3 bases and J by 2 bases, with 5 bases of the junction left unmatched. This CDR3 has 14 residues. Germline V gives CDR1 GTSNPN, CDR2 SVGIG (reference sequence). The CDR3, as DNA: TGTGCCTGGAGGGTTGGACAGGGAAACTATGGCTACACCTTC. It codes for CAWRVGQGNYGYTF.

The count of this clonotype is one. This clone may be a read error of a much larger clone one base away. V gene TRBV12-3 or TRBV12-4 combines with J gene TRBJ1-1, with D possibly being TRBD1 (5 bases). CDR3 length: 12 amino acids. V dropped 4 bases and J dropped 6 bases, with 9 bases sitting between them. The CDR3 nucleotides read TGTGCCAGCAGTTGGGGGGGTGCTGAAGCTTTCTTT. Amino acid sequence: CASSWGGAEAFF.

This clonotype has ten or more counts. V is TRBV20-1 and J is TRBJ1-2, with D unresolved. Looked up from germline, CDR1 is DFQATT and CDR2 is SNEGSKA (reference sequence). This CDR3 spans 11 amino acids. V lost 4 bases to trimming and J lost 7 bases, with 10 bases between them. The CDR3 sequence: CSATSPGGYTF. In DNA, the CDR3 is TGCAGTGCTACTTCTCCAGGTGGCTACACCTTC.

This clonotype was seen repeatedly, ten times or more. The V and J genes are TRBV12-3 or TRBV12-4 and TRBJ1-5; D perhaps matches TRBD1 (5 bases). V was pared by 5 bases and J by 7 bases, with 12 bases between. The CDR3 has 13 amino acids. Written as DNA, the CDR3 is TGTGCCAGCAGTACAGGTATCGGACAGCCCCAGCATTTT. Translating it yields CASSTGIGQPQHF.

This clonotype was counted ten times or more. This chain connects TRBV4-1 to TRBJ2-4, with D possibly being TRBD1 (6 bases). CDR1 MGHRA and CDR2 YSYEKL come from the germline V gene. V gave up 2 bases and J gave up 2 bases, with 10 bases separating them. This CDR3 comprises 15 residues. The CDR3 DNA sequence: TGCGCCAGCAGCCAAATCAGGGGAACCAAAAACATTCAGTACTTC. The encoded protein is CASSQIRGTKNIQYF.